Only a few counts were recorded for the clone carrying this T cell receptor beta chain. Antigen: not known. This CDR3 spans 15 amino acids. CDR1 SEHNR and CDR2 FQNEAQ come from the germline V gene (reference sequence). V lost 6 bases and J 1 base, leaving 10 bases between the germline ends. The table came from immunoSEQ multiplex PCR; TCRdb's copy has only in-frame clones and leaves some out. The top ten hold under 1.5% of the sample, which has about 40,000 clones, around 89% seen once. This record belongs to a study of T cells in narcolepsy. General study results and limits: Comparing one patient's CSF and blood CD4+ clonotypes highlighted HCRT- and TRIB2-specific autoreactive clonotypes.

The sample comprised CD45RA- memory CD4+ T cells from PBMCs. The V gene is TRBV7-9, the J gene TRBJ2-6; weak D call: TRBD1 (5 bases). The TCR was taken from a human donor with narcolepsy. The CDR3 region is CASSPAGSGANVLTF. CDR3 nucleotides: TGTGCCAGCAGTCCAGCAGGGTCTGGGGCCAACGTCCTGACTTTC.